This T cell receptor (beta chain) comes out of a study of spatial heterogeneity in lung cancer. For the study at large: Mean representation of each unique TCR and UMI combination in the raw reads exceeded nine occurrences. The study, taken as a whole, reports: Ubiquitous expanded tumor TCRs appeared in blood more at resection than follow-up.

In the library, each TCR cDNA molecule bore its own unique molecular identifier. TCRdb reanalysed the 5' RACE reads using MiXCR and keeps one entry per CDR3 protein. The data show about 36,000 distinct CDR3 sequences, with roughly 5% seen just once and less than 35% held by the top ten. The table lists this clonotype with many counts. Its target is unknown. Specified time point: sample taken at primary tumor resection. Whole RNA came from tumor, nontumor lung or frozen PBMC and was sequenced without being sorted. CDR1 is SGHRS, CDR2 YFSETQ, per germline. The V and J ends lost 5 bases and 3 bases respectively, with 18 bases between them. The CDR3 is 15 residues long.

Sequencing used PBMCs, obtained at surgery. This TCR was sampled from a female donor with early-stage non-small cell lung cancer. This rearrangement joins TRBV5-1 to TRBJ2-7; maybe TRBD1 (7 bases). The CDR3 loop is CASRTFRGRNYEQYF. CDR3 DNA: TGCGCCAGCAGGACGTTCAGGGGGAGGAACTACGAGCAGTACTTC.